Presented here are 13 T cell receptor beta chains from one specimen sequenced in a study of T cell responses to AZD1222 COVID-19 vaccine. Generated by immunoSEQ multiplex PCR, the TCRdb table keeps only in-frame clones and is missing some. This table has roughly 120,000 clones, more than 70% appearing once. Specimen: peripheral blood, collected 28 days after the second AZD1222 dose. Every receptor here comes from an adult who received the AZD1222 COVID-19 vaccine.

CDR3 sequence reads: CASSRRQGYSGNTIYF. CDR3 sequence (DNA): TGTGCCAGCAGCCGGAGACAGGGCTACTCTGGAAACACCATATATTTT. The V and J genes are TRBV5-5 and TRBJ1-3, with 7 bases fitting TRBD1. Germline lookup yields CDR1 SGHKS and CDR2 YYEKEE (reference sequence). After removal of 4 bases from V and 0 bases from J, the junction contained 7 bases not matched to a gene. This CDR3 contains 16 residues.

The chain has TRBV6-1 and TRBJ2-7, with 9 positions matching TRBD1. Trimming at V came to 0 bases and at J to 6 bases, leaving 9 bases not matched to a gene. CDR1 and CDR2 (germline): MNHNS, SASEGT. The CDR3 totals 16 residues. CDR3 sequence (DNA): TGTGCCAGCAGTGAAGCGCTGGGGACAGGGTTTTCCGAGCAGTACTTC. This codes for CASSEALGTGFSEQYF.

The chain recombines TRBV7-8 with TRBJ1-5, with 10 bases that match TRBD1. This CDR3 contains 15 residues. CDR1 and CDR2 from the germline V gene are SGHVS and FQNEAQ. The V gene end was trimmed by 5 bases and the J gene end by 6 bases; junction bases not matched to a gene: 7. The CDR3 sequence is CASSPGTGAGQPQHF. The DNA for the CDR3 is TGTGCCAGCAGCCCTGGGACAGGGGCTGGTCAGCCCCAGCATTTT.

The V and J genes are TRBV24-1 and TRBJ1-2; the D gene is possibly TRBD1 (6 bases). CDR1 and CDR2 (germline): KGHDR, SFDVKD. This CDR3 is 13 amino acids long. V was shortened by 4 bases and J by 8 bases, with 13 bases between the two germline ends. Written as DNA, the CDR3 is TGTGCCACCAGTGACTCGACAGGAAGGGGCTACACCTTC. Its protein product is CATSDSTGRGYTF.

The V gene is TRBV3-1 (or the pseudogene TRBV3-2), the J gene TRBJ2-5, with D perhaps TRBD2 (5 bases). Trimming took 6 bases from V and 0 from J, leaving 11 bases between them. Germline-derived CDR1 and CDR2 are LGHDT and YNNKEL (reference sequence). The CDR3 sequence is 14 residues long. The CDR3 nucleotides read TGTGCCAGCAGTCAACTAGGGAACCAAGAGACCCAGTACTTC. It codes for CASSQLGNQETQYF.

The V and J genes are TRBV6-5 and TRBJ2-7, with 7 nucleotides matching TRBD2. The CDR3 runs 16 residues. With 0 bases clipped from V and 4 bases from J, the junction kept 9 bases outside the gene matches. The germline V gene has CDR1 MNHEY and CDR2 SVGAGI. The CDR3 spells CASSYSAGEIWYEQYF. The CDR3 bases are TGTGCCAGCAGTTACTCGGCGGGAGAAATTTGGTACGAGCAGTACTTC.

This chain links TRBV19 with TRBJ1-5; 10 positions agree with TRBD1. This CDR3 is 14 amino acids long. CDR1 LNHDA and CDR2 SQIVND come from the germline V gene (reference sequence). V lost 6 bases and J lost 9; bases outside the gene matches: 8. This CDR3 reads CASSAGTGVLPQHF. The CDR3 DNA reads TGTGCCAGTAGCGCCGGGACAGGGGTTCTGCCCCAGCATTTT.

The chain joins TRBV27 to TRBJ2-2, with TRBD2 identical over 15 bases. Per the germline V gene, CDR1 is MNHEY and CDR2 is SMNVEV (reference sequence). V lost 4 bases to trimming and J lost 1 base; unmatched junction nucleotides: 4. The CDR3 has 18 amino acids. The CDR3 here is CASSYRTSGRVNTGELFF. The CDR3, as DNA: TGTGCCAGCAGTTACCGGACTAGCGGGAGGGTGAACACCGGGGAGCTGTTTTTT.

The chain has TRBV28 and TRBJ1-5; the D is unclear. V was clipped by 3 bases and J by 5 bases, with 11 bases between them. Germline CDR1 is MDHEN and CDR2 is SYDVKM. There are 14 residues in the CDR3. CDR3 coding DNA: TGTGCCAGCAGTTTGCGCCAGTTCTATCAGCCCCAGCATTTT. Translating gives CASSLRQFYQPQHF.

The chain combines TRBV5-1 with TRBJ2-2; D could derive from TRBD1 or TRBD2 (5 bases each). Trimming pared 6 bases from V and 5 bases from J, leaving 20 bases between. In germline, CDR1 is SGHRS, CDR2 YFSETQ. The CDR3 extends over 16 amino acids. CDR3 loop: CASTPTGTDDTGELFF. The CDR3 region has the DNA TGCGCCAGCACCCCCACCGGGACGGATGATACCGGGGAGCTGTTTTTT.

The V call is TRBV7-2, the J call TRBJ2-5, with D possibly called TRBD1 or TRBD2 (5 bases each). Between the trimmed V and J ends, which lost 1 base and 0 bases, there was a span of 21 bases. Germline values: CDR1 SGHTA, CDR2 FQGNSA. CDR3 length equals 19 residues. For the CDR3, the DNA is TGTGCCAGCAGCTTAGACCCCGTCTATATCGGGACGCACCAAGAGACCCAGTACTTC. It codes for CASSLDPVYIGTHQETQYF.

The rearrangement joins TRBV12-3 or TRBV12-4 to TRBJ1-2; 7 bases map to TRBD1. Losses at the gene ends were 7 bases for V and 7 bases for J; bases not matched to a gene: 9. This CDR3 has 13 residues. The CDR3 loop is CASTQTGLFGYTF. For the CDR3, the DNA is TGTGCCAGCACCCAGACAGGGCTTTTTGGCTACACCTTC.

V is TRBV11-3 and J is TRBJ2-1, with D possibly TRBD2 on 6 matching bases. The V gene's germline CDR1 is SGHNT and CDR2 YENEEA. V was shortened by 5 bases and J by 0 bases, with 14 bases between the two germline ends. The CDR3 is 16 amino acids. The CDR3: CASSPNLASSYNEQFF. The CDR3 DNA follows: TGTGCCAGCAGCCCCAATCTAGCGAGCTCCTACAATGAGCAGTTCTTC.